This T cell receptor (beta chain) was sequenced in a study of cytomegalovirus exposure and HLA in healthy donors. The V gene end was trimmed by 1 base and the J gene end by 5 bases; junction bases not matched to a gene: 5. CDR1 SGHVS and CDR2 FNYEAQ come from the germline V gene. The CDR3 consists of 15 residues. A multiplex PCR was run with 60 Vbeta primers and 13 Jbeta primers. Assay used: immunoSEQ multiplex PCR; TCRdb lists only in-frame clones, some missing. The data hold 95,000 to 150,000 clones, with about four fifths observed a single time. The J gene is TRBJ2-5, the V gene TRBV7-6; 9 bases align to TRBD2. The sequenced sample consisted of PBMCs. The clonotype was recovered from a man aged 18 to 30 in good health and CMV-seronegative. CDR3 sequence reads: CASSLEGGRAETQYF. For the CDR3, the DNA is TGTGCCAGCAGCTTAGAGGGCGGGAGGGCCGAGACCCAGTACTTC.